Listed here are 4 T cell receptor beta chains from one sample, sequenced in a study of regulatory T cells in long-lasting Graves disease (dated by TCRdb to the early 2020s). The library relied on multiplex PCR. Sequencing used an Illumina HiSeq 4000. To build TCR beta libraries, CDR3 regions were amplified by Arm-PCR using iRepertoire HTBI primers. In-frame beta chains were kept once TCRdb had trimmed the public reads at Q25 with fastp and called clones with MiXCR. When rows share a CDR3 protein, they turn into one entry using the most common DNA and genes. This sample is represented by around 500,000 distinct CDR3 sequences; less than 15% of them were singletons. Jointly, the top ten make up about 10% of the sample. This specimen's time point label, per the study, means: newly diagnosed GD, antithyroid drugs for less than 3 months. For both TCR sequencing and RNA sequencing, RNA was extracted from PBMCs in TRIzol.

This sample was also put to use in a study of T cells in Graves' hyperthyroidism and ophthalmopathy.

The sample consisted of peripheral blood mononuclear cells (PBMCs), taken at new diagnosis, from a patient treated with antithyroid drugs. Receptors were obtained from a man aged 30 to 45 with Graves disease. Donor details come from another sample of the same person, matched by shared clones.

Details on this clonotype: One base away lies a much larger clone, so this may be a sequencing read error. The chain is built from TRBV15 and TRBJ2-1; 8 nucleotides align to TRBD1. Germline CDR1 LNHNV, CDR2 YYDKDF (reference sequence). This CDR3 region has 15 residues. The chain's CDR3 is CATSGDPTGAGEQFF. Here the CDR3 DNA reads TGTGCCACCAGCGGAGACCCGACAGGGGCGGGTGAGCAGTTCTTC. Filled out from reference TRBV15 and TRBJ2-1, the complete variable domain reads DAMVIQNPRYQVTQFGKPVTLSCSQTLNHNVMYWYQQKSSQAPKLLFHYYDKDFNNEADTPDNFQSRRPNTSFCFLDIRSPGLGDTAMYLCATSGDPTGAGEQFFGPGTRLTVL.

This clonotype was seen ten or more times. V usage is TRBV6-1 and J usage is TRBJ1-2, with TRBD1 as a possible D gene (6 bases). The CDR3 sequence is 13 residues long. Germline V CDR1 and CDR2: MNHNS, SASEGT. The V gene lost 6 bases and the J gene lost 8 bases, with 16 bases spanning the gap. The CDR3 sequence is CASRGAGPGGYTF. DNA of the CDR3: TGTGCCAGCAGGGGGGCAGGGCCCGGCGGCTACACCTTC.

This clonotype has a count of ten or more. J is TRBJ1-1 and V is TRBV28; D gene unclear. V shed 7 bases and J shed 6 bases, with 15 bases lying between them. This CDR3 contains 13 residues. Germline V CDR1 and CDR2: MDHEN, SYDVKM. The CDR3 coding sequence is TGTGCCAGCACCCTATCAAGGCCTTCTGAAGCTTTCTTT. Residues: CASTLSRPSEAFF.

This clonotype has at least ten counts. The genes are TRBV29-1 and TRBJ1-3, with unresolved D. The length of the CDR3 is 15 residues. Germline CDR1 SQVTM, CDR2 ANQGSEA. Trimming stripped 0 bases from V and 3 bases from J, with 12 bases between. CDR3 residues: CSVEDGKGLGNTIYF. In nucleotides, the CDR3 is TGCAGCGTTGAAGATGGTAAAGGGCTTGGAAACACCATATATTTT.